The clone carrying this TCR beta chain occurred a few times. The antigen remains undetermined. The data stem from a study of T cell responses to AZD1222 COVID-19 vaccine. Overall study findings and caveats: Females outnumbered males among donors, who were mostly white British; clonal diversity was possibly underestimated.

Trimming took 1 base from V and 4 from J, leaving 4 bases between them. The germline CDR1 and CDR2 sequences are SNHLY and FYNNEI. The CDR3 is 12 residues long. The method was immunoSEQ multiplex PCR; TCRdb's version includes in-frame clones alone and lacks a portion of them. This repertoire shows some 80,000 clones, 60% to 85% found once; its top ten account for 27%. V usage is TRBV2 and J usage is TRBJ1-2; no reliable D call. Source: peripheral blood, taken 28 days after the second dose of the MenACWY control vaccine. This clonotype originated in an adult who received the MenACWY meningococcal vaccine as a control. The CDR3, as DNA: TGTGCCAGCAGTGAAGATGCCTATGGCTACACCTTC. This sequence encodes CASSEDAYGYTF.